These T cell receptor beta chains were read from a single sample in a study of blood T cell repertoires in COVID-19. Repertoires were generated with immunoSEQ multiplex PCR, while TCRdb's copy carries only in-frame clones and drops some. The table includes hundreds of thousands of clones, around 83% detected once. The specimen sequenced was peripheral blood. All receptors come from a woman of 80 years or more with acute or convalescent COVID-19. CDR3s include the opening cysteine and the closing phenylalanine or tryptophan. Each record gives: clone size, D gene, J gene, V gene, CDR3 protein, CDR3 DNA. The D gene is left open where the match is weak. A row's size may be missing; if present it is once, few, many or a size class.

>.|.|TRBJ1-5|TRBV3-1/TRBV3-2
CASSQGGQSNQPQHF
TGTGCCAGCAGCCAAGGAGGGCAGAGCAATCAGCCCCAGCATTTT
>.|.|TRBJ1-2|TRBV11-2
CASSPYPGGPKVSGYTF
TGTGCCAGCAGCCCATACCCCGGGGGTCCTAAAGTCTCTGGCTACACCTTC
>once|TRBD2|TRBJ2-5|TRBV7-2
CASSPGTSGGTQETQYF
TGTGCCAGCAGCCCCGGGACTAGCGGGGGGACCCAAGAGACCCAGTACTTC
>.|.|TRBJ2-2|TRBV6-5
CASSYSGETTGELFF
TGTGCCAGCAGTTACTCCGGGGAAACGACCGGGGAGCTGTTTTTT
>once|.|TRBJ2-1|TRBV18
CASSPSEGRVEQFF
TGTGCCAGCTCACCCTCCGAGGGCCGCGTTGAGCAGTTCTTC
>few|TRBD1|TRBJ1-2|TRBV19
CASSTGTGQNYGYTF
TGTGCCAGTAGTACCGGGACAGGACAGAACTATGGCTACACCTTC
>.|.|TRBJ2-1|TRBV18
CASSPNNEQFF
TGTGCCAGCTCACCTAACAATGAGCAGTTCTTC
>.|.|TRBJ2-7|TRBV24-1
CATSDPGPEGKQYF
TGTGCCACCAGTGACCCCGGGCCGGAGGGGAAGCAGTACTTC
>.|TRBD2|TRBJ2-5|TRBV7-6
CASSLAASGEETQYF
TGTGCCAGCAGCTTAGCGGCTAGCGGGGAAGAGACCCAGTACTTC
>.|.|TRBJ1-3|TRBV11-2
CASSPQGNTIYF
TGTGCCAGCAGTCCCCAGGGAAACACCATATATTTT
>once|TRBD1|TRBJ1-6|TRBV5-1
CASSLGTGNSPLHF
TGCGCCAGCAGCTTGGGGACAGGGAATTCACCCCTCCACTTT
>.|.|TRBJ1-1|TRBV7-8
CASSSSNTEAFF
TGTGCCAGCAGCTCATCGAACACTGAAGCTTTCTTT
>once|TRBD2|TRBJ2-1|TRBV5-1
CASSFAGGTYNEQFF
TGCGCCAGCAGCTTTGCGGGGGGCACCTACAATGAGCAGTTCTTC
>.|.|TRBJ1-1|TRBV30
CAWTPGTLTEAFF
TGTGCCTGGACCCCCGGGACACTCACTGAAGCTTTCTTT
>.|.|TRBJ1-2|TRBV4-2
CASSQVRGSNYGYTF
TGTGCCAGCAGCCAAGTCAGAGGGTCAAACTATGGCTACACCTTC
>.|TRBD2|TRBJ2-1|TRBV7-9
CASSRRGSGGNNEQFF
TGTGCCAGCAGCCGCAGGGGGAGCGGGGGGAACAATGAGCAGTTCTTC
>.|TRBD1|TRBJ2-3|TRBV19
CASSPRQGDAVTQYF
TGTGCCAGTAGTCCTAGACAGGGGGACGCCGTTACGCAGTATTTT
>.|TRBD2|TRBJ2-7|TRBV7-2
CASSSGTSGGEQYF
TGTGCCAGCAGCTCCGGGACTAGCGGGGGCGAGCAGTACTTC
>.|.|TRBJ1-5|TRBV7-2
CASSLGQFSNQPQHF
TGTGCCAGCAGCTTAGGGCAGTTTAGCAATCAGCCCCAGCATTTT
>.|.|TRBJ1-1|TRBV19
CASSIVSVNTEAFF
TGTGCCAGTAGTATTGTCTCAGTGAACACTGAAGCTTTCTTT
>few|.|TRBJ1-2|TRBV7-8
CASSPGWGGNSRYGYTF
TGTGCCAGCAGTCCGGGTTGGGGGGGAAACTCTCGCTATGGCTACACCTTC
>few|.|TRBJ1-2|TRBV18
CASSRSIDRDYGYTF
TGTGCCAGCTCACGCAGTATCGACAGAGACTATGGCTACACCTTC
>.|TRBD2|TRBJ2-5|TRBV2
CASSPGLAGAETQYF
TGTGCCAGCAGCCCCGGACTAGCGGGGGCAGAGACCCAGTACTTC
>once|TRBD1|TRBJ1-4|TRBV5-6
CASSVGQPNEKLFF
TGTGCCAGCAGCGTGGGACAGCCTAATGAAAAACTGTTTTTT
>once|.|TRBJ2-1|TRBV6-5
CASSTGQSRYNEQFF
TGTGCCAGCAGTACCGGACAGTCCCGGTACAATGAGCAGTTCTTC
>.|.|TRBJ1-4|TRBV6-5
CASNNAGVWEKLFF
TGTGCCAGCAACAACGCCGGGGTTTGGGAAAAACTGTTTTTT
>.|.|TRBJ2-1|TRBV4-2
CASSHQYRSPEDEQFF
TGTGCCAGCAGCCATCAATACCGGAGCCCGGAGGATGAGCAGTTCTTC
>.|.|TRBJ2-2|TRBV28
CASSLRGAHGELFF
TGTGCCAGCAGTTTACGGGGGGCACACGGGGAGCTGTTTTTT
>few|.|TRBJ1-1|TRBV12-3/TRBV12-4
CASRSSGFEAFF
TGTGCCAGCAGGAGCTCGGGGTTTGAAGCTTTCTTT
>.|TRBD1|TRBJ1-5|TRBV7-7
CAPGQGEAPENQPQHF
TGTGCTCCCGGACAGGGGGAGGCCCCAGAGAATCAGCCCCAGCATTTT
>.|TRBD1|TRBJ2-1|TRBV28
CASRDRASYNEQFF
TGTGCCAGCCGGGACAGGGCCTCCTACAATGAGCAGTTCTTC
>.|.|TRBJ1-4|TRBV4-1
CASSPRLNEKLFF
TGCGCCAGCAGCCCTCGACTAAATGAAAAACTGTTTTTT
>.|TRBD1|TRBJ1-2|TRBV6-1
CASSEAVLGQGRYGYTF
TGTGCCAGCAGTGAAGCTGTACTGGGACAGGGACGGTATGGCTACACCTTC
>.|TRBD1|TRBJ1-2|TRBV18
CASSPTGAYGYTF
TGTGCCAGCTCACCTACAGGGGCCTATGGCTACACCTTC
>.|TRBD1|TRBJ2-7|TRBV18
CASSTLGQGSYEQYF
TGTGCCAGCTCAACCCTCGGACAGGGCTCCTACGAGCAGTACTTC
>.|.|TRBJ1-2|TRBV4-1
CASSQDGGNYGYTF
TGCGCCAGCAGCCAAGATGGAGGGAACTATGGCTACACCTTC
>.|TRBD1|TRBJ1-1|TRBV7-3
CASSSADRGITEAFF
TGTGCCAGCAGCTCGGCCGACAGGGGAATTACTGAAGCTTTCTTT
>.|.|TRBJ1-1|TRBV3-1/TRBV3-2
CASSHNLDSEAFF
TGTGCCAGCAGCCACAACCTGGACAGTGAAGCTTTCTTT
>.|.|TRBJ2-5|TRBV7-3
CASSLEGPPQYF
TGTGCCAGCAGCTTAGAGGGCCCGCCCCAGTACTTC
>.|.|TRBJ2-1|TRBV7-2
CASSLGTDLNEQFF
TGTGCCAGCAGCTTAGGGACAGACCTCAATGAGCAGTTCTTC
>.|TRBD1|TRBJ1-2|TRBV5-1
CASSPGQGPNGYTF
TGCGCCAGCAGCCCTGGACAGGGCCCCAATGGCTACACCTTC
>.|TRBD1|TRBJ2-2|TRBV14
CASSRDSLPGELFF
TGTGCCAGCAGCCGGGACAGCCTACCGGGGGAGCTGTTTTTT
>.|.|TRBJ2-7|TRBV28
CASSFLSSSYEQYF
TGTGCCAGCAGTTTCCTCTCGAGCTCCTACGAGCAGTACTTC
>.|.|TRBJ1-5|TRBV3-1/TRBV3-2
CASSPSLGSNQPQHF
TGTGCCAGCAGCCCCTCTTTGGGCAGCAATCAGCCCCAGCATTTT
>.|.|TRBJ2-3|TRBV3-1/TRBV3-2
CASSLLGDTQYF
TGTGCCAGCAGCCTTCTCGGGGATACGCAGTATTTT
>.|.|TRBJ1-2|TRBV5-1
CASSLGEVEYGYTF
TGCGCCAGCAGCTTGGGTGAAGTGGAGTATGGCTACACCTTC
>few|.|TRBJ1-6|TRBV4-1
CASSQDGINSPLHF
TGCGCCAGCAGCCAGGACGGGATTAATTCACCCCTCCACTTT
>.|TRBD2|TRBJ2-5|TRBV2
CASGYRTSGGPGETQYF
TGTGCCAGCGGTTACCGGACTAGCGGGGGGCCGGGGGAGACCCAGTACTTC
>.|.|TRBJ1-5|TRBV2
CASSEARRGCQHF
TGTGCCAGCAGTGAAGCGCGGAGGGGATGCCAGCATTTT